This entry lists 14 T cell receptor beta chains sequenced from one sample in a study of early T cells in non-severe SARS-CoV-2 infection. MiXCR, run by TCRdb on the 5' RACE reads, gives a single entry per CDR3 protein. The sample lists around 82,000 distinct CDR3 sequences, roughly 15% occurring once. Sequenced: whole blood. The source of these receptors is an adult who was a healthcare worker with PCR-confirmed SARS-CoV-2 infection or an uninfected control (not recorded which).

The table lists this clonotype with many counts. The CDR3 coding sequence is TGTGCCAGCAGTGCCGGGACAGGGCTGAATGAAAAACTGTTTTTT. Encoded protein: CASSAGTGLNEKLFF. This chain joins TRBV12-3 or TRBV12-4 and TRBJ1-4; 9 bases are a match to TRBD1. J was trimmed by 5 bases and V by 5 bases; bases with no gene match: 6. The CDR3 is made up of 15 amino acids.

This clonotype was counted a few times. This chain joins TRBV9 and TRBJ2-1; the match to TRBD2 covers 10 bases. Germline loops: CDR1 SGDLS, CDR2 YYNGEE. V lost 1 base, J lost 9 bases, and 13 bases stayed unmatched. This CDR3 is 17 amino acids long. This chain's CDR3 is CASSVSPVAGGLGEQFF. The DNA of the CDR3 is TGTGCCAGCAGCGTATCTCCGGTAGCGGGGGGTTTAGGTGAGCAGTTCTTC.

This clonotype showed up just a few times. CDR3 amino acids: CASGTDVKNIQYF. The CDR3 bases are TGTGCCAGCGGGACGGACGTGAAAAACATTCAGTACTTC. The genes are TRBV7-2 and TRBJ2-4; D could derive from TRBD1 or TRBD2 (5 bases each). The V and J ends lost 8 bases and 4 bases respectively, with 12 bases between them. The germline V gene encodes CDR1 SGHTA and CDR2 FQGNSA. This CDR3 contains 13 residues.

The DNA for the CDR3 is TGTGCCAGCAGCCAAGCGGGGTGGGAGACCCAGTACTTC. Translated, it gives CASSQAGWETQYF. The chain joins TRBV3-1 to TRBJ2-5, with D perhaps matching TRBD2 (5 bases). This CDR3 is 13 amino acids long. V dropped 1 base and J dropped 5 bases, with 8 bases sitting between them. Germline V gene sequence: CDR1 LGHDT, CDR2 YNNKEL (reference sequence).

This chain joins TRBV19 and TRBJ1-4, with a tentative D call TRBD1 (6 bases). Germline CDR1 and CDR2: LNHDA and SQIVND (reference sequence). The CDR3 totals 17 residues. With 2 bases removed from V and 0 bases from J, the gap between germline ends came to 13 bases. The CDR3 region has the DNA TGTGCCAGTAGTATACCTCCACAGGGAACAACTAATGAAAAACTGTTTTTT. Translating gives CASSIPPQGTTNEKLFF. Drawing the rest from reference TRBV19 and TRBJ1-4, the complete variable domain is DGGITQSPKYLFRKEGQNVTLSCEQNLNHDAMYWYRQDPGQGLRLIYYSQIVNDFQKGDIAEGYSVSREKKESFPLTVTSAQKNPTAFYLCASSIPPQGTTNEKLFFGSGTQLSVL.

This clonotype was seen a few times. For the CDR3, the DNA is TGTGCCAGCAGTAGAGACAGGGGTAACCAGCCCCAGCATTTT. Translating gives CASSRDRGNQPQHF. The V and J genes are TRBV12-3 or TRBV12-4 and TRBJ1-5; 8 bases fit TRBD1. The CDR3 runs 14 residues. The V and J ends lost 5 bases and 7 bases, in that order; junction bases with no gene match: 7.

This clonotype was seen more than once but under ten times. The V gene is TRBV2, the J gene TRBJ1-1; D remains ambiguous. Germline CDR1 and CDR2: SNHLY and FYNNEI. Trimming shortened V by 6 bases and J by 1 base, and 15 bases separated the two germline ends. This CDR3 comprises 15 residues. The CDR3 DNA reads as TGTGCCAGCAGCAGAAGGGTGGTAGGGAACACTGAAGCTTTCTTT. Translated, it gives CASSRRVVGNTEAFF.

This clonotype appeared a few times. The chain links TRBV3-1 to TRBJ1-2; D might be TRBD1 (6 bases). Between the trimmed V and J ends, which lost 5 bases and 7 bases, there was a span of 14 bases. The CDR3 contains 13 residues. The germline V gene has CDR1 LGHDT and CDR2 YNNKEL (reference sequence). CDR3 sequence reads: CASSEQGAAGYTF. As DNA, the CDR3 is TGTGCCAGCAGCGAACAGGGAGCTGCTGGCTACACCTTC.

The chain is built from TRBV7-9 and TRBJ2-3; a possible D gene is TRBD1 (6 bases). V was trimmed by 1 base and J by 6 bases, leaving 14 bases between them. Germline V gene data show CDR1 as SEHNR and CDR2 as FQNEAQ (reference sequence). The CDR3 contains 15 residues. The DNA for the CDR3 is TGTGCCAGCAGCTTAGGGGTCGCAGGGGTCGATACGCAGTATTTT. It codes for CASSLGVAGVDTQYF.

This clonotype was recorded a few times. J is TRBJ2-6 and V is TRBV9; 7 bases line up with TRBD1. The CDR3 consists of 16 residues. Trimming took 3 bases from V and 2 from J; bases not matched to a gene: 5. From germline, CDR1 is SGDLS and CDR2 YYNGEE. DNA of the CDR3: TGTGCCAGCAGCGGAAAACAGGGGACTGGGGCCAACGTCCTGACTTTC. Amino acids: CASSGKQGTGANVLTF.

This chain joins TRBV27 and TRBJ1-1, with D possibly matching TRBD1 (6 bases). Germline CDR1 MNHEY, CDR2 SMNVEV (reference sequence). The CDR3 spans 14 residues. Trimming shortened V by 5 bases and J by 0 bases, and 10 bases separated the two germline ends. DNA of the CDR3: TGTGCCAGCAGTCGACAGGCCCTGAACACTGAAGCTTTCTTT. It translates to CASSRQALNTEAFF.

The CDR3 sequence is CASSLRRSGETQYF. As DNA, the CDR3 is TGTGCCAGCAGTCTCCGACGAAGCGGAGAGACCCAGTACTTC. This sequence joins TRBV12-3 or TRBV12-4 and TRBJ2-5; D perhaps matches TRBD2 (5 bases). V shed 5 bases and J shed 4 bases, with 14 bases lying between them. There are 14 residues in the CDR3.

The genes are TRBV5-1 and TRBJ2-2; D uncertain. Trimming left V 0 bases short and J 6 bases short, with 6 bases between. The CDR3 consists of 13 residues. Germline CDR1 and CDR2: SGHRS and YFSETQ. The CDR3 is CASSLVRPGELFF. The CDR3, as DNA: TGCGCCAGCAGCTTGGTTAGGCCCGGGGAGCTGTTTTTT.

The chain combines TRBV6-1 with TRBJ2-2; D might be TRBD1 or TRBD2, each matching 5 bases. The CDR3 length is 12 residues. Germline CDR1 is MNHNS and CDR2 is SASEGT. V gave up 10 bases and J gave up 1 base, with 7 bases separating them. The CDR3 DNA reads TGTGCCACGGGACGGAACACCGGGGAGCTGTTTTTT. Protein product: CATGRNTGELFF.